This T cell receptor (beta chain) was recorded in a study of cytomegalovirus exposure and HLA in healthy donors. Vbeta (60) and Jbeta (13) primers were used in the PCR. Assay: immunoSEQ multiplex PCR; the TCRdb copy retains only in-frame clones and omits some. The table lists about 98,000 clones, 70% to 80% of them singletons. Trimming took 2 bases from V and 3 from J, leaving 11 bases between them. This CDR3 is 15 amino acids long. CDR1 MNHEY and CDR2 SMNVEV come from the germline V gene (reference sequence). The gene calls are TRBV27 and TRBJ1-5; D might be TRBD1 (5 bases). The sequencing input was PBMCs. The TCR comes from a man younger than 30 in good health and CMV-seropositive. The DNA of the CDR3 is TGTGCCAGCAGTTTAGAGGGGAGGGTCAATCAGCCCCAGCATTTT. Protein sequence: CASSLEGRVNQPQHF.